The 21 T cell receptor beta chains reported below all come from one sample, sequenced in a study of early T cells in non-severe SARS-CoV-2 infection. Each CDR3 protein gets one entry after TCRdb re-called the 5' RACE reads with MiXCR. The repertoire holds around 84,000 distinct CDR3 sequences, roughly an eighth seen once, with roughly 3% in the top ten. Sequencing input: whole blood. All receptors derive from an adult who was a healthcare worker with PCR-confirmed SARS-CoV-2 infection or an uninfected control (not recorded which).

This clonotype was picked up many times. The chain links TRBV7-9 to TRBJ2-7; 7 bases match TRBD1. The V and J ends lost 8 bases and 2 bases, in that order; junction bases with no gene match: 6. Germline V gene lookup returns CDR1 SEHNR and CDR2 FQNEAQ (reference sequence). The length of the CDR3 is 13 residues. The CDR3 bases are TGTGCCAGCTCCGGTAGGGGGCCCTACGAGCAGTACTTC. Residues: CASSGRGPYEQYF.

In this sample, this clonotype turned up many times. The chain has TRBV2 and TRBJ2-5; no clear D. V shed 5 bases and J shed 5 bases, with 15 bases lying between them. From germline, CDR1 is SNHLY and CDR2 FYNNEI. The CDR3 consists of 14 residues. The CDR3 reads CASSSPTIGETQYF. The DNA of the CDR3 is TGTGCCAGCAGTTCTCCCACTATCGGGGAGACCCAGTACTTC.

This clonotype was found many times. The chain has TRBV30 and TRBJ1-3; D unresolved. V was trimmed by 1 base and J by 4 bases, leaving 2 bases between them. This CDR3 is built from 11 residues. Germline V gives CDR1 GTSNPN, CDR2 SVGIG (reference sequence). The CDR3 nucleotides read TGTGCCTGGAGTGGCGGAAACACCATATATTTT. It encodes CAWSGGNTIYF.

A few counts support this clonotype. The chain joins TRBV12-3 or TRBV12-4 to TRBJ1-5; no clear D gene. Trimming removed 3 bases at V and 0 bases at J, with 9 bases between. This CDR3 is built from 15 residues. CDR3 amino acids: CASSFDGYSNQPQHF. The CDR3 nucleotides are TGTGCCAGCAGTTTTGACGGTTATAGCAATCAGCCCCAGCATTTT.

Here the CDR3 DNA reads TGCGCCAGCAGCTTGGGGTCTAGCGGAGGCAAAAACATTCAGTACTTC. Protein: CASSLGSSGGKNIQYF. V is TRBV5-1 and J is TRBJ2-4, with 7 bases that match TRBD2. The ends lost 0 bases at V and 3 bases at J; junction bases unmatched: 6. The CDR3 is 16 residues long. Germline CDR1 reads SGHRS; CDR2 reads YFSETQ.

A word on this clonotype: The junction departs from germline at one end; a sequencing error may be responsible. The chain has TRBV7-6 and TRBJ2-2; D is perhaps TRBD1 or TRBD2 (5 bases each). The germline V gene encodes CDR1 SGHVS and CDR2 FNYEAQ. This CDR3 has 16 residues. CDR3 residues: CPSSRTAGANTGELFF. DNA for the CDR3: TGTCCCAGCAGCCGCACAGCCGGGGCCAACACCGGGGAGCTGTTTTTT.

The chain uses TRBV20-1 and TRBJ1-5; D not resolved. CDR3 length equals 13 residues. Trimming cost V 3 bases and J 3 bases, with 9 bases left between them. Germline lookup yields CDR1 DFQATT and CDR2 SNEGSKA (reference sequence). The CDR3, as DNA: TGCAGTGCTAGTGATAGGACCAATCAGCCCCAGCATTTT. Translating it yields CSASDRTNQPQHF.

This clonotype turned up a few times. The gene calls are TRBV29-1 and TRBJ2-3, with a tentative D call TRBD2 (5 bases). V lost 1 base and J 0 bases, leaving 5 bases between the germline ends. Germline-derived CDR1 and CDR2 are SQVTM and ANQGSEA. CDR3 size: 13 residues. The DNA for the CDR3 is TGCAGCGTTGAAGCTAGCAGCACAGATACGCAGTATTTT. Translating it yields CSVEASSTDTQYF.

This clonotype was seen at least ten times. The chain carries TRBV5-1 and TRBJ2-4; the match to TRBD1 covers 8 bases. Germline CDR1 SGHRS, CDR2 YFSETQ. The CDR3 is 16 amino acids. V was clipped by 4 bases and J by 0 bases; unmatched bases: 6. CDR3 in amino acids: CASSPGDRLAKNIQYF. Written as DNA, the CDR3 is TGCGCCAGCAGCCCTGGGGACAGGTTAGCCAAAAACATTCAGTACTTC.

CDR3 sequence (DNA): TGTGCCAGCTCACCTGGTCCCCAAGAGACCCAGTACTTC. The encoded protein is CASSPGPQETQYF. This chain joins TRBV18 and TRBJ2-5, with no clear D. V lost 3 bases and J lost 1, with 6 bases in between. There are 13 residues in the CDR3. Per germline, CDR1 KGHSH and CDR2 LQKENI.

This clonotype was observed at least ten times. V is TRBV2 and J is TRBJ1-2, with TRBD1 identical over 9 bases. Trimming removed 5 bases from V and 3 bases from J; junction bases left unmatched: 4. The CDR3 has 14 residues. CDR1 and CDR2 (germline): SNHLY, FYNNEI. The chain's CDR3 is CASSSWTGDYGYTF. As DNA, the CDR3 is TGTGCCAGCAGTTCCTGGACAGGGGACTATGGCTACACCTTC.

This clonotype was picked up a small number of times. This chain connects TRBV5-4 to TRBJ1-1; D gene ambiguous. The CDR3 covers 14 residues. The V end lost 0 bases, the J end lost 1 base, and 7 bases lay between the germline ends. Germline V lookup: CDR1 SGHNT, CDR2 YYREEE (reference sequence). CDR3 nucleotide sequence: TGTGCCAGCAGCTTGGGGGCAAAGAACACTGAAGCTTTCTTT. Translated: CASSLGAKNTEAFF.

Worth noting for this clonotype: A read error may explain this, as a much larger clone is one base away. The rearrangement links TRBV7-6 to TRBJ2-3; 10 bases agree with TRBD2. CDR3 length equals 16 residues. The germline gives CDR1 SGHVS, CDR2 FNYEAQ. Trimming cost V 8 bases and J 3 bases; bases outside gene matches: 11. This CDR3 is CASGPRAGGSTDTQYF. The CDR3 nucleotides read TGTGCCAGCGGCCCGAGAGCGGGGGGGAGTACAGATACGCAGTATTTT. Variable domain in full (rest from reference TRBV7-6 and TRBJ2-3): GAGVSQSPRYKVTKRGQDVALRCDPISGHVSLYWYRQALGQGPEFLTYFNYEAQQDKSGLPNDRFSAERPEGSISTLTIQRTEQRDSAMYRCASGPRAGGSTDTQYFGPGTRLTVL.

This clonotype showed up many times. This chain joins TRBV20-1 and TRBJ2-7; 12 bases are a match to TRBD2. J was trimmed by 2 bases and V by 1 base; bases with no gene match: 9. The CDR3 has 17 amino acids. Germline V gene lookup returns CDR1 DFQATT and CDR2 SNEGSKA (reference sequence). The CDR3: CSARGGTSGSIAYEQYF. CDR3 bases: TGCAGTGCTAGAGGGGGGACTAGCGGGTCTATTGCCTACGAGCAGTACTTC.

This sequence joins TRBV20-1 and TRBJ1-5; TRBD1 is a possible D gene (5 bases). The V gene's germline CDR1 is DFQATT and CDR2 SNEGSKA (reference sequence). The germline V and J ends were trimmed by 2 bases and 4 bases, with 9 bases remaining between them. The CDR3 covers 13 residues. CDR3 sequence reads: CSARPDRNQPQHF. The CDR3 DNA sequence: TGCAGTGCTAGACCCGACAGAAATCAGCCCCAGCATTTT.

This clonotype was picked up many times. The chain is built from TRBV20-1 and TRBJ1-2; 7 bases fit TRBD1. CDR3 size: 13 residues. Germline loops: CDR1 DFQATT, CDR2 SNEGSKA (reference sequence). V dropped 3 bases and J dropped 3; count of bases not matched to a gene: 4. CDR3 nucleotides: TGCAGTGCTAGGGCGCAGGGGGACTATGGCTACACCTTC. Protein sequence: CSARAQGDYGYTF.

This clonotype was detected ten times or more. V is TRBV24-1 and J is TRBJ2-1; perhaps TRBD1 as D (6 bases). This CDR3 is built from 17 residues. Germline V gives CDR1 KGHDR, CDR2 SFDVKD. Deletions cut 4 bases from V and 3 bases from J, with 18 bases between. In nucleotides, the CDR3 is TGTGCCACCAGTGACCCAAAATCAGGGGCCTACTACAATGAGCAGTTCTTC. It is translated as CATSDPKSGAYYNEQFF.

V gene TRBV27 combines with J gene TRBJ2-7; TRBD1 aligns across 9 bases. CDR1 and CDR2 (germline): MNHEY, SMNVEV (reference sequence). J lost 3 bases, V lost 5 bases, and 5 bases had no gene match. The CDR3 has 14 amino acids. The CDR3 DNA is TGTGCCAGCAGTAACAACAGGGGGCACTACGAGCAGTACTTC. This translates into CASSNNRGHYEQYF.

Notes on this clonotype: The missing conserved phenylalanine or tryptophan at the end of this CDR3 makes a read error likely. V is TRBV30 and J is TRBJ2-1; D is unresolved. Germline CDR1 and CDR2: GTSNPN and SVGIG (reference sequence). Trimming removed 8 bases at V and 0 bases at J, with 14 bases between. The CDR3 spans 14 residues. CDR3 coding DNA: TGTGCCGGTAGTAGGCAGAGCTCCTACAATGAGCAGTTCCTC. Its protein is CAGSRQSSYNEQFL.

The sample holds a few counts of this clonotype. This chain joins TRBV28 and TRBJ1-4; D possibly corresponds to TRBD1 (6 bases). V shed 3 bases and J shed 0 bases, with 11 bases lying between them. Germline values: CDR1 MDHEN, CDR2 SYDVKM. The CDR3 is 16 residues long. The CDR3 sequence: CASSFQGFPTNEKLFF. The CDR3 nucleotides are TGTGCCAGCAGTTTTCAGGGGTTCCCAACTAATGAAAAACTGTTTTTT. Filled out from reference TRBV28 and TRBJ1-4, the complete variable domain reads DVKVTQSSRYLVKRTGEKVFLECVQDMDHENMFWYRQDPGLGLRLIYFSYDVKMKEKGDIPEGYSVSREKKERFSLILESASTNQTSMYLCASSFQGFPTNEKLFFGSGTQLSVL.

The chain employs TRBV28 and TRBJ1-2; 11 nucleotides align to TRBD1. The CDR3 covers 15 residues. The germline CDR1 and CDR2 sequences are MDHEN and SYDVKM. The trim removed 5 bases at V and 4 bases at J, leaving 6 bases unmatched. CDR3 bases: TGTGCCAGCAGTACCTCCGGGACAGGGGGCTATGGCTACACCTTC. This gives the protein CASSTSGTGGYGYTF.